These 8 T cell receptor beta chains were all obtained from the same sample, sequenced in a study of cytomegalovirus exposure and HLA in healthy donors. 60 Vbeta and 13 Jbeta primers were used in PCR. Clones were sequenced by immunoSEQ multiplex PCR, and TCRdb holds only the in-frame ones, with some missing. The sample has roughly 200,000 clones; approximately 79% are singletons. The sequenced sample was PBMCs. Receptors were obtained from a woman under 40 in good health and CMV-seropositive.

J is TRBJ2-1 and V is TRBV4-3; D gene ambiguous. The germline CDR1 and CDR2 sequences are LGHNA and YSLEER. V shed 0 bases and J shed 4 bases, with 13 bases lying between them. The length of the CDR3 is 16 residues. Written as DNA, the CDR3 is TGCGCCAGCAGCCAAGAATTCCGGGTATCATACAATGAGCAGTTCTTC. Its protein product is CASSQEFRVSYNEQFF.

The chain uses TRBV7-9 and TRBJ2-7; D is possibly TRBD1 (5 bases). The germline V gene encodes CDR1 SEHNR and CDR2 FQNEAQ (reference sequence). The CDR3 runs to 12 residues. Trimming pared 3 bases from V and 4 bases from J, leaving 7 bases between. CDR3 nucleotide sequence: TGTGCCAGCAGCTTCGACAGATACGAGCAGTACTTC. Encoded protein: CASSFDRYEQYF.

The chain recombines TRBV19 with TRBJ2-1, with 13 bases that match TRBD2. The CDR3 extends over 17 amino acids. Germline V lookup: CDR1 LNHDA, CDR2 SQIVND (reference sequence). Trimming removed 3 bases from V and 8 bases from J; junction bases left unmatched: 10. CDR3 DNA sequence: TGTGCCAGTAGTATCCATAAGGGACTAGCGGGAAAGGATGAGCAGTTCTTC. This codes for CASSIHKGLAGKDEQFF.

The chain uses TRBV9 and TRBJ2-1; the D gene is possibly TRBD2 (5 bases). Germline V lookup: CDR1 SGDLS, CDR2 YYNGEE. V lost 0 bases to trimming and J lost 7 bases, with 11 bases between them. The CDR3 sequence is 14 residues long. The DNA for the CDR3 is TGTGCCAGCAGCGTAGGAGGGCTAGTGAATGAGCAGTTCTTC. Translation: CASSVGGLVNEQFF.

V usage is TRBV5-1 and J usage is TRBJ2-5; 7 bases align to TRBD1. The V and J ends lost 3 bases and 5 bases, in that order; junction bases with no gene match: 4. From germline, CDR1 is SGHRS and CDR2 YFSETQ. The CDR3 spans 13 residues. The CDR3 DNA sequence: TGCGCCAGCAGCTCACAGGGGAGCGAGACCCAGTACTTC. Amino acids: CASSSQGSETQYF.

J is TRBJ1-6 and V is TRBV4-1; D unresolved. Germline CDR1 MGHRA, CDR2 YSYEKL. The CDR3 covers 16 residues. Trimming removed 3 bases from V and 6 bases from J, with 15 bases in between. CDR3 in DNA: TGCGCCAGCAGCCACCCAGTGCGAGACACTAATTCACCCCTCCACTTT. Residues: CASSHPVRDTNSPLHF.

This chain uses TRBV29-1 with TRBJ2-3, with 8 positions matching TRBD2. The CDR3 consists of 18 residues. CDR1 is SQVTM and CDR2 is ANQGSEA in the germline V gene. Losses at the gene ends were 6 bases for V and 0 bases for J; bases not matched to a gene: 17. This chain's CDR3 is CSVASTAGGVISTDTQYF. The CDR3 nucleotides are TGCAGCGTGGCCTCGACGGCGGGAGGCGTAATTAGCACAGATACGCAGTATTTT.

The V gene is TRBV11-3, the J gene TRBJ2-1; 13 positions match TRBD2. The CDR3 covers 15 residues. Unmatched junction bases numbered 10, after V lost 5 bases and J lost 12 bases. CDR1 SGHNT and CDR2 YENEEA come from the germline V gene. Here the CDR3 DNA reads TGTGCCAGCAGCCGGGGACTAGCGGGAACCTTGGTGCAGTTCTTC. Residues: CASSRGLAGTLVQFF.